This T cell receptor beta chain was found in a study of shared clonotypes between healthy human individuals (dated by TCRdb to 2018 to 2020). Context from the whole study: The cohort included three men and two women between 18 and 49 years of age. To estimate repertoire size and how much clonotypes are shared between individuals, the study performed deep sequencing of blood TCR repertoires from a few healthy adults. Libraries were prepared and TCR repertoires were sequenced by different laboratories using diverse techniques, in order to increase sequencing depth and limit assay-specific biases. For each donor, three plates each were used for CD4 naive and CD4 memory, two plates were used for CD8 naive, and one plate was used for CD8 memory. Between about 0.8 and 9 billion PBMCs per donor were obtained by leukapheresis. General study outcomes and caveats: When a handful of donors were compared, the shared fraction of clonotypes was around 5% for naive CD4, approximately 3.3% for naive CD8, roughly 2.3% for memory CD4, and 0.4% for memory CD8. Rarefaction of sorted-subset datasets indicated incomplete sequencing despite the large sequencing depth. Clonotypes shared by all four sorted-subset donors showed higher generation probabilities than non-shared clonotypes. Because the study included only a small number of donors, the genetic and exposure-history diversity represented was limited. Based on pairwise subsampling, the degree of clonotype sharing among donors was expected to be affected by sequencing depth. Larger estimated clonotype richness was generally found for naive subsets than for memory subsets. Sampling was limited to blood, and TCR repertoires in tissue likely differ from TCR repertoires in blood.

To note about this clone: The antigen it recognizes is unknown. No base quality information exists; no much larger clone differs at one position.

Between the V and J ends, shortened by 1 base and 11 bases respectively, the junction contains 15 bases. Per the germline V gene, SGHTA is the CDR1 and FQGNSA is the CDR2. From the cysteine through the phenylalanine, the CDR3 covers 14 amino acids. CDR3 DNA is the only sequence kept; it has 42 bases, read in frame from the first base. Using the deep immunoSEQ assay, multiplex PCR amplified TCR CDR3 regions from genomic DNA. Extracted genomic DNA from each cell subset was distributed evenly across all wells of several immunoSEQ 96-well plates, and each plate was treated as a replicate. For sorted subsets, each replicate PCR was loaded with 200 ng genomic DNA, equivalent to some 31,000 T cell genomes. Purified libraries were measured with a Qubit 3.0 fluorometer, size-checked on a Bioanalyzer 2100, and measured again with the KAPA Library Quantification kit. Each immunoSEQ 96-well plate was sequenced on its own single-read 150-cycle Illumina NextSeq 550 flow cell. Per the authors' processing: Because only junctional sequences without quality scores were contained in the immunoSEQ output, filtering matching that applied to full-length reads could not be performed. Sequences were annotated with PyIR, a Python wrapper for IgBLAST v1.9, and V/J genes and CDR3 were assigned using IMGT germline references. Reads were filtered out if the reads had weak V/J assignments (E-value above 1e-6), no CDR3, stop codons, out-of-frame junctions, or ambiguous translated residues. V3J clonotypes were defined as sequences sharing the same inferred V gene, J gene, and CDR3 amino acid sequence. To compute the percentage overlap between repertoires, the number of shared unique clonotypes was divided by the size of the smaller repertoire. RTK rarefaction, the Chao1 estimator, and Recon v2.1 estimates of unobserved clonotypes were used to assess repertoire richness. Generation probabilities were computed with OLGA for all TCRbeta clonotypes obtained by the gDNA method from four donors. This is the immuneACCESS table as TCRdb keeps it, with only in-frame sequences that have V and J called. A part of the clones is gone; compared with another copy, unresolved V genes explain less than half, and the rest is unexplained. V and J calls and clone size are those listed in that table; D and trimming were worked out from the DNA. In all, the sample holds over a million clones, and approximately 97% of those were seen once. The top ten constitute roughly 1.2% of the sample.

Healthy HIV-negative adults with no recently reported acute infections or vaccinations were included as donors. Every donor was a Caucasian adult living in Nashville, Tennessee, USA. CD4+ T cells were enriched by magnetic negative selection, after which naive cells were positively selected on CD45RA and the negative fraction was taken as the memory subset. Blood was obtained by leukapheresis, after which PBMCs were separated by Ficoll-Histopaque density gradient centrifugation and cryopreserved in liquid nitrogen vapor phase. Purity and quantity of every magnetically sorted T cell population were checked by analytical flow cytometry. Genomic DNA was isolated from each sorted fraction and quantified by UV absorbance on a Nanodrop 2000c.

The TCR comes from a man aged 25 to 40 in good health. Specimen: naive CD4+ T cells sorted from blood. The cell subset or site label for this specimen denotes: CD45RA+ positively selected. The chain joins TRBV7-2 to TRBJ2-4; the D gene is perhaps TRBD2, from 7 matching bases. The CDR3 here reads CASSLDSAGALQYF. The DNA sequence is TGTGCCAGCAGCTTAGACTCCGCGGGGGCTCTTCAGTACTTC.